These T cell receptor beta chains were read from a single sample in a study of blood T cell repertoires in COVID-19. Here immunoSEQ multiplex PCR was the method, and the copy in TCRdb shows in-frame clones only, minus some. Altogether 59,000 or so clones are present, around 86% being singletons, with the ten largest covering 28%. Sequenced: peripheral blood. These receptors were taken from a woman at least 80 years old with active or convalescent COVID-19. Both conserved end residues are part of each CDR3. A D gene is named only where the DNA matches it firmly. Clone size, where shown, is once, few, many, or a class for clones that have expanded.

TRBV25-1	-	TRBJ1-4	-	TGTGCCAGCAGTGAGTATGATGAAAAACTGTTTTTT	CASSEYDEKLFF
TRBV2	-	TRBJ1-6	-	TGTGCCAGCCAAGACAGGAGCTCCTATAATTCACCCCTCCACTTT	CASQDRSSYNSPLHF
TRBV19	-	TRBJ2-1	TRBD2	TGTGCCAGTAGTAGGCGACTAGCGGAAAATGAGCAGTTCTTC	CASSRRLAENEQFF
TRBV28	-	TRBJ2-1	-	TGTGCCAGCAGTCAACAGCCGAGGGCGCAAGAGCAGTTCTTC	CASSQQPRAQEQFF
TRBV24-1	few	TRBJ2-2	-	TGTGCCACCAGTGGTGGGGCCGGATGGACCGGGGAGCTGTTTTTT	CATSGGAGWTGELFF
TRBV29-1	once	TRBJ2-2	TRBD2	TGCAGCGTTGGGCCCAGCGGGGGGGCAGGCGGGGAGCTGTTTTTT	CSVGPSGGAGGELFF
TRBV5-1	-	TRBJ1-1	-	TGCGCCAGCAGTTTGGCCATGAACAGGGTGAACACTGAAGCTTTCTTT	CASSLAMNRVNTEAFF
TRBV7-2	-	TRBJ2-7	-	TGTGCCAGCAGCTTAGAAGACGGAGGCACCTACGAGCAGTACTTC	CASSLEDGGTYEQYF
TRBV6-5	-	TRBJ2-7	-	TGTGCCAGCAGACACACGACGGGTGAAAATTACGAGCAGTACTTC	CASRHTTGENYEQYF
TRBV5-6	-	TRBJ2-2	TRBD1	TGTGCCAGCAGCTTGGCCGGGACAGGGAACACCGGGGAGCTGTTTTTT	CASSLAGTGNTGELFF
TRBV5-1	-	TRBJ1-3	-	TGCGCCAGCAGCTTCGTCGCAGGACTCTCTGGAAACACCATATATTTT	CASSFVAGLSGNTIYF
TRBV4-1	few	TRBJ1-5	TRBD1	TGCGCCAGCAGCCAAGGGAGGACAGGAGCATATAGCAATCAGCCCCAGCATTTT	CASSQGRTGAYSNQPQHF
TRBV15	few	TRBJ2-3	-	TGTGCCACCAGCAGACGCAGGGACACAGATACGCAGTATTTT	CATSRRRDTDTQYF
TRBV19	-	TRBJ1-1	-	TGTGCCAGTCGACAGAGGCGGAACACTGAAGCTTTCTTT	CASRQRRNTEAFF
TRBV13	-	TRBJ2-7	TRBD1	TGTGCCAGCAGCTTAGGCAGGGGGCCGTACGAGCAGTACTTC	CASSLGRGPYEQYF
TRBV27	-	TRBJ2-7	TRBD2	TGTGCCAGCCAGACTAGCGGGGGATACGAGCAGTACTTC	CASQTSGGYEQYF
TRBV6-2/TRBV6-3	-	TRBJ2-3	-	TGTGCCAGCAGCCCACACCCCGCACAAGCAGATACGCAGTATTTT	CASSPHPAQADTQYF
TRBV27	-	TRBJ2-7	TRBD2	TGTGCCAGCAGACCTTCCGGCCTCATAGCGGGTCCCAGGGAAGAGCAGTACTTC	CASRPSGLIAGPREEQYF
TRBV15	-	TRBJ1-1	-	TGTGCCACCAGCAAAGGGCGGGGATTCAACACTGAAGCTTTCTTT	CATSKGRGFNTEAFF
TRBV4-1	-	TRBJ1-5	TRBD1	TGCGCCAGCAGCCAGCTCGAAGTTAGGGGGCGCGGACAGCCCCAGCATTTT	CASSQLEVRGRGQPQHF
TRBV5-1	-	TRBJ2-3	TRBD1	TGCGCCAGCAGCAGGGGACAGGTCTACGGTCCAGATACGCAGTATTTT	CASSRGQVYGPDTQYF
TRBV5-1	-	TRBJ1-2	-	TGCGCCAGCAGCTTGGGCGGCGCGAGCGACTATGGCTACACCTTC	CASSLGGASDYGYTF
TRBV27	few	TRBJ1-3	-	TGTGCCAGCAGTCCTATGCCCGACAGGTTCTCGGGAAACACCATATATTTT	CASSPMPDRFSGNTIYF
TRBV29-1	-	TRBJ1-1	-	TGCAGCGTTGAAAGAGGGATGAACACTGAAGCTTTCTTT	CSVERGMNTEAFF
TRBV14	-	TRBJ2-7	TRBD2	TGTGCCAGCAGTCCTAGCGGTTACGAGCAGTACTTC	CASSPSGYEQYF
TRBV4-3	-	TRBJ2-2	-	TGCGCCAGCAGCCAAAGCGGGACCGGGGAGCTGTTTTTT	CASSQSGTGELFF
TRBV27	-	TRBJ2-7	-	TGTGCCAGCAGTTTACGGGAGGGGGCCTATTACGAGCAGTACTTC	CASSLREGAYYEQYF
TRBV6-5	-	TRBJ2-7	TRBD1	TGTGCCGCCGGGACAGGGGCGAGCGAGCAGTACTTC	CAAGTGASEQYF
TRBV9	-	TRBJ1-1	TRBD1	TGTGCCAGCAGCCCGGGGACAGGACCCACCATACCCCTGAACACTGAAGCTTTCTTT	CASSPGTGPTIPLNTEAFF
TRBV3-1/TRBV3-2	few	TRBJ2-7	-	TGTGCCAGCAGCCCGTGGTTAAGTGGGGGGGCCAACGAGCAGTACTTC	CASSPWLSGGANEQYF
TRBV7-2	-	TRBJ2-6	TRBD2	TGTGCCAGCAGCTCAGGGCCGGGCGGGGGAACTGGGGCCAACGTCCTGACTTTC	CASSSGPGGGTGANVLTF
TRBV19	-	TRBJ2-3	-	TGTGCCAGTAGTATTAACGGGGGGCGGGCCAAATCAGATACGCAGTATTTT	CASSINGGRAKSDTQYF
TRBV27	-	TRBJ2-7	-	TGTGCCAGCAAGGGACATCCCAACGAGCAGTACTTC	CASKGHPNEQYF
TRBV2	few	TRBJ1-5	-	TGTGCCAGCAGTGCGAGTGGGCAAGGGCCCCAGCATTTT	CASSASGQGPQHF
TRBV6-5	-	TRBJ1-5	-	TGTGCCAGCAGTACAGGGTCAGTGTCGCCCCAGCATTTT	CASSTGSVSPQHF
TRBV6-5	-	TRBJ1-3	-	TGTGCCAGCAGCCCCATCAGCTCTGGAAACACCATATATTTT	CASSPISSGNTIYF